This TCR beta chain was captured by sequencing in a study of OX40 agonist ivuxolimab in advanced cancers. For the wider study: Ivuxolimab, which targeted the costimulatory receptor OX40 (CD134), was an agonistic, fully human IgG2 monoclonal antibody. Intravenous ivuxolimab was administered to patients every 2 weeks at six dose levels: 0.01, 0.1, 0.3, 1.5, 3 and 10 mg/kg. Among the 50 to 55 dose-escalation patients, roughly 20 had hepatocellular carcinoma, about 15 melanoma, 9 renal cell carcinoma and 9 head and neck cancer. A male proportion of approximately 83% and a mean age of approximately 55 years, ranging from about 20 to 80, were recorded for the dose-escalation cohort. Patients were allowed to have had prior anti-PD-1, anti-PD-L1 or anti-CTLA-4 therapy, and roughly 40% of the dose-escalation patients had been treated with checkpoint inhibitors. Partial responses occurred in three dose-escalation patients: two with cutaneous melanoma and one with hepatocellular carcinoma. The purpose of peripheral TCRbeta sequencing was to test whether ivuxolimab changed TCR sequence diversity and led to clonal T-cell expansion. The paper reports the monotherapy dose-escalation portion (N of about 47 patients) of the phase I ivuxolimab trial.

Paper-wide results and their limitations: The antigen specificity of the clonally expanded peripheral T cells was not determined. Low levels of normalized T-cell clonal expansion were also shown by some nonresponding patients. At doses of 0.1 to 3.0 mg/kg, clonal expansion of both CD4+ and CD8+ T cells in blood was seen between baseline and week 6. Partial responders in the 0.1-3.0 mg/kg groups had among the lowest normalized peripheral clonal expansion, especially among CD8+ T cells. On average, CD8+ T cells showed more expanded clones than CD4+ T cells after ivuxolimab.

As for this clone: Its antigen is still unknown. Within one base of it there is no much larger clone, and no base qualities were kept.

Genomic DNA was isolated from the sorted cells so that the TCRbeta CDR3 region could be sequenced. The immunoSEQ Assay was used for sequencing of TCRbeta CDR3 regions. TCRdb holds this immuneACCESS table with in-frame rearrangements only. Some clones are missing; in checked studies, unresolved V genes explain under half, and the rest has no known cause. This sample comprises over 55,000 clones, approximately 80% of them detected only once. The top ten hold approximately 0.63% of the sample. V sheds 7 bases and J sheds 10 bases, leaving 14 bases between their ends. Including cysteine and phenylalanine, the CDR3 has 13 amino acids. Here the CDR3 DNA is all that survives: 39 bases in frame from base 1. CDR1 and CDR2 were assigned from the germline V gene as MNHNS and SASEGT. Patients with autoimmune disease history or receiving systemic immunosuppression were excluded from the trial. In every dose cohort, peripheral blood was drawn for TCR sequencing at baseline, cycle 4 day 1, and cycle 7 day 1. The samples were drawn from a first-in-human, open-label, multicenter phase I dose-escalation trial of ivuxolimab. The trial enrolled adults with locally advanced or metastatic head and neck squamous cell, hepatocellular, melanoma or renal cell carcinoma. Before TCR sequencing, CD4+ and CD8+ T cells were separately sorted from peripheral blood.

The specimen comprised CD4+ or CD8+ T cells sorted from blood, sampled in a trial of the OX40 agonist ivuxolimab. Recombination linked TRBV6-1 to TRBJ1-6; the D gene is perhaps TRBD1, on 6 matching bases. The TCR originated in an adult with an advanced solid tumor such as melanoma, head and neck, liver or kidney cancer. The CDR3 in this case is CASTSQGGSPLHF. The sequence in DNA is TGTGCCAGCACCTCCCAAGGGGGGTCACCCCTCCACTTT.